Reported below is one TCR beta chain. Its antigen is undetermined. This sample was included in a study of cytomegalovirus exposure and HLA in healthy donors. This PCR relied on a set of 60 Vbeta primers and 13 Jbeta primers. Study processing details: An analysis performed later counted 70 million to 90 million unique TCR beta chains (approximately 11 million of them shared). Profiling relied on immunoSEQ multiplex PCR, and the TCRdb table lists in-frame clones only, not all of them. D and trimming were read from the DNA, whereas the V and J calls and clone size are those reported in that table. Found here are about 190,000 clones, approximately 70% of them singletons; the top ten hold around 3.3%. Overall study findings and caveats: A list of 150 or so TCR beta chains associated with cytomegalovirus was given. In an earlier analysis, about 87% or about 30%: the productive usage of most TCR beta V segments. Excluded: some indistinguishable V segments such as TRBV6-2 and TRBV6-3.

CDR1 MNHEY and CDR2 SVGAGI come from the germline V gene. The V gene end was trimmed by 0 bases and the J gene end by 3 bases; junction bases not matched to a gene: 3. The CDR3 is 15 residues long. This clonotype originated in a woman aged 30 to 39 in good health and CMV-seropositive. This chain links TRBV6-5 with TRBJ2-7; TRBD2 agrees at 9 bases. The sequenced sample was PBMCs. The CDR3, as DNA: TGTGCCAGCAGTTACTCGACTAGCGGCAACTACGAGCAGTACTTC. Protein: CASSYSTSGNYEQYF.